These T cell receptor beta chains were read from a single sample in a study of B cell selection in AIRE deficiency. Profiling relied on immunoSEQ multiplex PCR, and the TCRdb table lists in-frame clones only, not all of them. The sample has about 15,000 clones, around 93% seen once. The material sequenced was Tregs sorted from PBMCs. Every receptor here comes from a human donor with AIRE deficiency. CDR3s include the opening cysteine and the closing phenylalanine or tryptophan. D genes are given only for firm matches. Part of the rows lack a size; the others show once, few, many or a class for expanded clones.

J | length | D | size | V | CDR3 | DNA
TRBJ2-1 | 13 | TRBD1 | NA | TRBV2 | CASSRQGMDEQFF | TGTGCCAGCAGTCGACAGGGGATGGATGAGCAGTTCTTC
TRBJ1-3 | 16 | NA | NA | TRBV6-5 | CASSYSGSTTGNTIYF | TGTGCCAGCAGTTACTCAGGGAGTACTACTGGAAACACCATATATTTT
TRBJ1-5 | 10 | NA | NA | TRBV28 | CASSLRPQHF | TGTGCCAGCAGTTTACGGCCCCAGCATTTT
TRBJ1-4 | 14 | NA | NA | TRBV9 | CASSPRTMGEKLFF | TGTGCCAGCAGCCCCCGGACCATGGGGGAAAAACTGTTTTTT
TRBJ2-5 | 14 | NA | NA | TRBV5-1 | CASSRQAYQETQYF | TGCGCCAGCAGCCGGCAGGCATACCAAGAGACCCAGTACTTC
TRBJ2-1 | 14 | NA | NA | TRBV7-2 | CASSLEGSSRGQFF | TGTGCCAGCAGCTTAGAGGGCAGTTCGAGGGGGCAGTTCTTC
TRBJ2-1 | 16 | NA | NA | TRBV15 | CATSRGYGSSYNEQFF | TGTGCCACCAGCAGAGGATACGGCAGCTCCTACAATGAGCAGTTCTTC
TRBJ2-3 | 16 | NA | NA | TRBV5-1 | CASSPLTGGGTDTQYF | TGCGCCAGCAGCCCGTTAACAGGCGGGGGCACAGATACGCAGTATTTT
TRBJ2-7 | 14 | NA | NA | TRBV6-5 | CASSYSDIGYEQYF | TGTGCCAGCAGTTACTCGGACATAGGGTACGAGCAGTACTTC
TRBJ2-5 | 11 | NA | NA | TRBV14 | CASSLGETQYF | TGTGCCAGCAGCCTAGGAGAGACCCAGTACTTC
TRBJ2-7 | 16 | NA | NA | TRBV14 | CASSQERPASSYEQYF | TGTGCCAGCAGCCAAGAAAGGCCGGCTAGCAGCTACGAGCAGTACTTC
TRBJ1-4 | 14 | NA | once | TRBV5-1 | CASRDGQGTEKLFF | TGCGCCAGCAGGGACGGGCAGGGTACTGAAAAACTGTTTTTT
TRBJ1-2 | 15 | NA | NA | TRBV6-5 | CASSYDVWGRGGYTF | TGTGCCAGCAGTTACGACGTTTGGGGGCGCGGGGGCTACACCTTC
TRBJ1-1 | 18 | TRBD1 | NA | TRBV30 | CAWSFGQGTSLGNTEAFF | TGTGCCTGGAGTTTCGGACAGGGGACCTCCCTTGGGAACACTGAAGCTTTCTTT
TRBJ2-1 | 17 | TRBD2 | few | TRBV27 | CASRLGLAGARGNEQFF | TGTGCCAGCAGGCTCGGACTAGCGGGAGCTCGTGGGAATGAGCAGTTCTTC
TRBJ2-3 | 14 | NA | NA | TRBV7-2 | CASSLTVFTDTQYF | TGTGCCAGCAGCTTAACGGTTTTCACAGATACGCAGTATTTT
TRBJ2-5 | 18 | TRBD1 | NA | TRBV28 | CASSGPGTGVLGWGAQYF | TGTGCCAGCAGTGGCCCCGGGACAGGGGTATTGGGTTGGGGTGCCCAGTACTTC
TRBJ2-5 | 17 | NA | few | TRBV5-1 | CASSLGDGWGIQETQYF | TGCGCCAGCAGCTTGGGGGATGGTTGGGGGATCCAGGAGACCCAGTACTTC
TRBJ2-2 | 16 | NA | NA | TRBV5-8 | CASSGRGSGPTGELFF | TGTGCCAGCAGCGGGAGAGGGAGCGGGCCGACCGGGGAGCTGTTTTTT
TRBJ2-3 | 13 | NA | NA | TRBV5-6 | CASSSGPTDTQYF | TGTGCCAGCAGCTCGGGACCCACAGATACGCAGTATTTT
TRBJ2-3 | 16 | TRBD2 | NA | TRBV7-2 | CASSSPLAGGTDTQYF | TGTGCCAGCAGCTCGCCTCTAGCGGGAGGCACAGATACGCAGTATTTT
TRBJ2-7 | 13 | NA | NA | TRBV9 | CASSVRPHHEQYF | TGTGCCAGCAGCGTTAGACCCCACCACGAGCAGTACTTC
TRBJ2-7 | 14 | TRBD2 | NA | TRBV11-2 | CASSQRTSDLEQYF | TGTGCCAGCAGCCAGAGGACTAGCGACCTCGAGCAGTACTTC
TRBJ2-3 | 13 | NA | NA | TRBV11-3 | CASSLKLSDTQYF | TGTGCCAGCAGCTTAAAGCTATCCGATACGCAGTATTTT
TRBJ1-5 | 15 | NA | once | TRBV5-1 | CASSLSGGGNQPQHF | TGCGCCAGCAGCTTGAGCGGGGGGGGCAATCAGCCCCAGCATTTT
TRBJ2-4 | 15 | TRBD2 | NA | TRBV28 | CASSLLAGAKNIQYF | TGTGCCAGCAGTTTACTAGCGGGAGCCAAAAACATTCAGTACTTC
TRBJ2-2 | 20 | TRBD1 | NA | TRBV5-1 | CASSGARTSGQGVRTGELFF | TGCGCCAGCAGCGGTGCTAGGACCTCGGGACAGGGGGTGAGGACCGGGGAGCTGTTTTTT
TRBJ2-7 | 12 | NA | NA | TRBV2 | CATRQGSYEQYF | TGTGCCACCAGGCAGGGCTCCTACGAGCAGTACTTC
TRBJ2-7 | 16 | NA | once | TRBV27 | CASSFKGTHTYYEQYF | TGTGCCAGCAGTTTTAAAGGGACCCATACCTACTACGAGCAGTACTTC
TRBJ2-7 | 17 | TRBD1 | NA | TRBV19 | CASRKRVRGSGTYEQYF | TGTGCCAGTAGGAAAAGGGTCAGGGGGTCCGGAACCTACGAGCAGTACTTC
TRBJ2-3 | 14 | TRBD2 | NA | TRBV29-1 | CSGGRQTGGDTQYF | TGCAGCGGAGGGCGACAGACCGGGGGGGATACGCAGTATTTT
TRBJ1-6 | 12 | NA | NA | TRBV6-1 | CASSDLNSPLHF | TGTGCCAGCAGTGACCTTAATTCACCCCTCCACTTT
TRBJ1-2 | 13 | NA | once | TRBV7-6 | CASSPRTDYGYTF | TGTGCCAGCAGCCCTCGGACAGACTATGGCTACACCTTC
TRBJ1-2 | 13 | NA | once | TRBV27 | CASSFGQNYGYTF | TGTGCCAGCAGTTTTGGACAAAACTATGGCTACACCTTC
TRBJ1-3 | 15 | NA | NA | TRBV27 | CASKPGAYSGNTIYF | TGTGCCAGCAAACCGGGGGCTTACTCTGGAAACACCATATATTTT
TRBJ1-4 | 15 | NA | NA | TRBV7-2 | CASSPNRKNNEKLFF | TGTGCCAGCAGCCCCAACAGGAAGAATAATGAAAAACTGTTTTTT
TRBJ2-2 | 13 | NA | once | TRBV5-1 | CASQTANTGELFF | TGCGCCAGCCAAACGGCTAACACCGGGGAGCTGTTTTTT
TRBJ2-3 | 19 | TRBD2 | NA | TRBV28 | CASSFPASGRARGTDTQYF | TGTGCCAGCAGTTTCCCGGCTAGCGGGAGGGCCAGGGGTACAGATACGCAGTATTTT